Below are 11 T cell receptor beta chains sequenced from a single sample in a study of regulatory T cells in long-lasting Graves disease. As to time point: persistent/refractory GD, antithyroid drugs over 5 years with positive TRAb. The authors made the TCR library using RNA they extracted from PBMCs. According to the study, TCR beta libraries were built with iRepertoire HTBI primers and CDR3-region Arm-PCR. Via MiXCR, TCRdb re-called the multiplex PCR reads, giving one row per CDR3 protein. The data hold roughly 490,000 distinct CDR3 sequences, with about 20% observed a single time. The sample here was peripheral blood mononuclear cells (PBMCs), taken when the disease was refractory, from a patient treated with antithyroid drugs. These receptors came from a female donor with Graves disease.

The chain joins TRBV2 to TRBJ1-3; 7 bases align to TRBD1. Germline CDR1 and CDR2: SNHLY and FYNNEI. Trimming took 5 bases from V and 8 from J; bases not matched to a gene: 9. The CDR3 extends over 14 amino acids. CDR3 in amino acids: CASSTTGFGDTIYF. The CDR3 DNA follows: TGTGCCAGCAGTACGACAGGGTTTGGGGACACCATATATTTT.

This clonotype was seen only a few times. The chain carries TRBV6-5 and TRBJ2-7; a possible D gene is TRBD2 (6 bases). V was shortened by 2 bases and J by 4 bases, with 15 bases between the two germline ends. This CDR3 region has 15 residues. Per germline, CDR1 MNHEY and CDR2 SVGAGI. The CDR3 region has the DNA TGTGCCAGCAGTTACCAGAGCCTAGCGTCTTACGAGCAGTACTTC. This gives the protein CASSYQSLASYEQYF.

This clonotype was recorded many times. J is TRBJ1-1 and V is TRBV10-3; no definite D call. This CDR3 spans 12 amino acids. Germline V lookup: CDR1 ENHRY, CDR2 SYGVKD. V was clipped by 0 bases and J by 7 bases, with 6 bases between them. The CDR3 spells CAISESAGEAFF. The CDR3 DNA reads TGTGCCATCAGTGAGTCAGCGGGTGAAGCTTTCTTT.

This clonotype showed up many times. This chain links TRBV2 with TRBJ2-5; possible D gene TRBD2, 6 bases. Germline V gene lookup returns CDR1 SNHLY and CDR2 FYNNEI. Trimming shortened V by 3 bases and J by 2 bases, and 7 bases separated the two germline ends. The CDR3 runs 13 residues. The CDR3 region is CASSETRQETQYF. The CDR3 DNA reads TGTGCCAGCAGTGAGACTAGGCAAGAGACCCAGTACTTC.

The V gene is TRBV4-1, the J gene TRBJ1-2, with D maybe TRBD1 (5 bases). The CDR3 is 15 residues long. Germline V gene data show CDR1 as MGHRA and CDR2 as YSYEKL. The ends were cut back, 3 bases at V and 0 bases at J, with 11 bases in the middle. The CDR3, as DNA: TGCGCCAGCAGCCAGCCCCTGACAGCTAACTATGGCTACACCTTC. Residues: CASSQPLTANYGYTF.

This rearrangement joins TRBV12-3 or TRBV12-4 to TRBJ2-4; D call uncertain. The CDR3 covers 14 residues. Trimming removed 5 bases at V and 1 base at J, with 9 bases between. The CDR3 DNA reads TGTGCCAGCAGTCCGATGGGGGCCAAAAACATTCAGTACTTC. Translated: CASSPMGAKNIQYF.

The J gene is TRBJ1-2, the V gene TRBV7-2; 7 nucleotides align to TRBD1. Per the germline V gene, CDR1 is SGHTA and CDR2 is FQGNSA. V was pared by 4 bases and J by 2 bases, with 13 bases of the junction left unmatched. This CDR3 spans 17 amino acids. As DNA, the CDR3 is TGTGCCAGCAGCTCCCCCTGGAGGACAGGAGGAAACTATGGCTACACCTTC. Its protein is CASSSPWRTGGNYGYTF.

The rearrangement uses TRBV30 and TRBJ2-5, with D uncertain. CDR1 and CDR2 from the germline V gene are GTSNPN and SVGIG (reference sequence). This CDR3 has 14 residues. V was trimmed by 0 bases and J by 0 bases, leaving 8 bases between them. CDR3 sequence reads: CAWSVGSYQETQYF. CDR3 nucleotide sequence: TGTGCCTGGAGTGTCGGGTCGTACCAAGAGACCCAGTACTTC.

This clonotype was seen a few times. The chain uses TRBV6-2 or TRBV6-3 and TRBJ1-3, with D hard to call. Germline CDR1 and CDR2: MNHEY and SVGEGT. The V end lost 8 bases, the J end lost 4 bases, and 12 bases lay between the germline ends. The CDR3 covers 13 residues. In DNA form, the CDR3 reads TGTGCCAGCGCCTGGAGTTCGGGAAACACCATATATTTT. Residues: CASAWSSGNTIYF.

This CDR3 is CASSLVGGEYGYTF. In DNA form, the CDR3 reads TGTGCCAGCAGCTTAGTAGGAGGGGAGTATGGCTACACCTTC. The gene calls are TRBV7-2 and TRBJ1-2; D is possibly TRBD1 (5 bases). The germline gives CDR1 SGHTA, CDR2 FQGNSA. V shed 1 base and J shed 5 bases, with 11 bases lying between them. This CDR3 has 14 residues.

In this sample, this clonotype turned up many times. This chain joins TRBV11-3 and TRBJ2-7; a weak D match, TRBD1 (5 bases). The CDR3 has 15 residues. Germline V gene sequence: CDR1 SGHNT, CDR2 YENEEA. V lost 3 bases and J 0 bases, leaving 12 bases between the germline ends. The CDR3: CASSFSDTFSYEQYF. The CDR3 DNA reads as TGTGCCAGCAGCTTCTCGGACACCTTCTCCTACGAGCAGTACTTC.